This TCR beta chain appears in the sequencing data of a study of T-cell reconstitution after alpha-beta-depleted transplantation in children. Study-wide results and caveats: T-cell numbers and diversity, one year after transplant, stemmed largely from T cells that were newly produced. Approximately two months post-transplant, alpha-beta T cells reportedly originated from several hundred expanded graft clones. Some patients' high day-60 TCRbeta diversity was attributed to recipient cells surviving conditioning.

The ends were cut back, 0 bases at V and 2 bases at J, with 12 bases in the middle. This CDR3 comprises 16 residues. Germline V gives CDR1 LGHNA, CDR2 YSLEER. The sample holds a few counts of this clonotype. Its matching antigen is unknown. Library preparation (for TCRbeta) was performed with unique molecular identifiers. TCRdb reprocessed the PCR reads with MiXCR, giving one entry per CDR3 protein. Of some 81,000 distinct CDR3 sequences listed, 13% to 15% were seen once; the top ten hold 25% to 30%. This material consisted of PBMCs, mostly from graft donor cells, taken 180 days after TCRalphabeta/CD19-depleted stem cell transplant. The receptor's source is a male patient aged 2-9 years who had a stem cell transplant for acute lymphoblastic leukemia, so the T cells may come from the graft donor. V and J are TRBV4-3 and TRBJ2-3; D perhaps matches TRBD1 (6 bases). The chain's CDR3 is CASSQDLGGITDTQYF. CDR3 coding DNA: TGCGCCAGCAGCCAAGATCTTGGGGGCATCACAGATACGCAGTATTTT.